This TCR beta chain was recovered during a study of blood T cell repertoires in COVID-19. Study information: Donors in the United States, Italy and Spain gave samples during acute or convalescent COVID-19.

The Seattle patients joined while their infection was active and were tracked longitudinally afterward. CDR3 length equals 15 residues. Germline assignment: CDR1 SGHVS and CDR2 FNYEAQ. With 4 bases removed from V and 0 bases from J, the gap between germline ends came to 11 bases. Authors' analysis steps: Counts of nucleated cells, estimated from reference gene primer amplification, were obtained. Profiling relied on immunoSEQ multiplex PCR, and the TCRdb table lists in-frame clones only, not all of them. V, J and clone size are taken as reported in that table, and D and trimming were inferred from the DNA itself. The sample consists of 250,000 to 400,000 clones, around 88% of them appearing once.

The sample comprised peripheral blood. The sequence derives from a woman in her twenties or thirties with COVID-19, enrolled during active disease. The chain has TRBV7-6 and TRBJ2-3; tentatively, D is TRBD1 (5 bases). The CDR3 bases are TGTGCCAGCAGCTGGCAGGGTGCTAGCACAGATACGCAGTATTTT. Encoded protein: CASSWQGASTDTQYF.